These 19 T cell receptor beta chains were all obtained from the same sample, sequenced in a study of CD8 T cells in Susac syndrome. When the RNA was reverse transcribed, random hexamers were used with an input of roughly 0.45 to 1 ug. TCRdb called the immunoSEQ multiplex PCR reads again in MiXCR, with one record for every CDR3 protein. The sample shows about 130,000 distinct CDR3 sequences, around 93% of them seen only once. Sequencing input: CD8+ T cells from PBMCs. These receptors were collected from a human donor with Susac syndrome.

V usage is TRBV28 and J usage is TRBJ2-1, with D possibly being TRBD1 (5 bases). V was shortened by 4 bases and J by 0 bases, with 19 bases between the two germline ends. CDR3 length equals 18 residues. Germline CDR1 MDHEN, CDR2 SYDVKM. CDR3 protein: CASSSTYDRLSSYNEQFF. The CDR3 DNA sequence: TGTGCCAGCAGTTCTACCTATGACAGACTGAGCTCCTACAATGAGCAGTTCTTC.

The V call is TRBV12-3 or TRBV12-4, the J call TRBJ1-1; D unresolved. Trimming left V 5 bases short and J 8 bases short, with 12 bases between. The CDR3 is 12 residues long. In DNA form, the CDR3 reads TGTGCCAGCAGTGCGGACCCCGAGGAAGCTTTCTTT. Its protein product is CASSADPEEAFF.

The V call is TRBV7-6, the J call TRBJ2-7, with D hard to call. In germline, CDR1 is SGHVS, CDR2 FNYEAQ. The CDR3 covers 16 residues. V was cut by 5 bases and J by 3 bases, with 20 bases left in between. CDR3: CASSGPAPDPIYEQYF. CDR3 sequence (DNA): TGTGCCAGCAGCGGGCCTGCCCCGGACCCGATCTACGAGCAGTACTTC. Full variable domain (rest looked up from reference TRBV7-6 and TRBJ2-7): GAGVSQSPRYKVTKRGQDVALRCDPISGHVSLYWYRQALGQGPEFLTYFNYEAQQDKSGLPNDRFSAERPEGSISTLTIQRTEQRDSAMYRCASSGPAPDPIYEQYFGPGTRLTVT.

This clonotype has only one observation. The chain joins TRBV19 to TRBJ2-1; the D gene is possibly TRBD1 (5 bases). Deletions cut 3 bases from V and 9 bases from J, with 12 bases between. Per the germline V gene, CDR1 is LNHDA and CDR2 is SQIVND (reference sequence). The CDR3 loop spans 13 amino acids. The CDR3 bases are TGTGCCAGTAGTATTAAGGCAGGGCCTGAGCAGTTCTTC. It specifies CASSIKAGPEQFF. Drawing the rest from reference TRBV19 and TRBJ2-1, the complete variable domain is DGGITQSPKYLFRKEGQNVTLSCEQNLNHDAMYWYRQDPGQGLRLIYYSQIVNDFQKGDIAEGYSVSREKKESFPLTVTSAQKNPTAFYLCASSIKAGPEQFFGPGTRLTVL.

The V gene is TRBV15, the J gene TRBJ2-5; 10 nucleotides align to TRBD2. Germline loops: CDR1 LNHNV, CDR2 YYDKDF (reference sequence). Trimming at V came to 5 bases and at J to 5 bases, leaving 5 bases not matched to a gene. CDR3 size: 14 residues. The CDR3 DNA sequence: TGTGCCACCAGCTCCCCGACTAGCGGGGAGACCCAGTACTTC. It translates to CATSSPTSGETQYF.

The V and J genes are TRBV12-3 or TRBV12-4 and TRBJ1-5; no definite D call. CDR3 size: 13 residues. The ends were cut back, 8 bases at V and 9 bases at J, with 17 bases in the middle. The CDR3 reads CASGRTAVVPQHF. For the CDR3, the DNA is TGTGCCAGCGGTCGGACGGCTGTAGTGCCCCAGCATTTT.

J is TRBJ2-1 and V is TRBV4-1; TRBD1 might be the D (6 bases). CDR1 is MGHRA and CDR2 is YSYEKL in the germline V gene. The V and J ends lost 0 bases and 6 bases respectively, with 12 bases between them. CDR3 length: 15 amino acids. This CDR3 reads CASSQDGAQGNEQFF. The CDR3 DNA reads TGCGCCAGCAGCCAAGATGGAGCACAGGGCAATGAGCAGTTCTTC.

This clonotype came up a few times. The gene calls are TRBV6-5 and TRBJ1-2; D uncertain. Germline V gene lookup returns CDR1 MNHEY and CDR2 SVGAGI. There are 14 residues in the CDR3. The V end lost 0 bases, the J end lost 5 bases, and 10 bases lay between the germline ends. CDR3 protein: CASSYSGPLYGYTF. CDR3 in DNA: TGTGCCAGCAGTTACTCGGGCCCCCTATATGGCTACACCTTC.

V usage is TRBV7-9 and J usage is TRBJ2-1, with D unclear. V lost 6 bases, J lost 9 bases, and 24 bases lay in between. This CDR3 has 16 residues. Germline CDR1 reads SEHNR; CDR2 reads FQNEAQ (reference sequence). DNA for the CDR3: TGTGCCAGCAGACCTTTCCGTGACTCACCCTTGGGTGAGCAGTTCTTC. Translating it yields CASRPFRDSPLGEQFF.

In the case of this clonotype: An end of the junction differs from the germline gene, which may be a read error. DNA of the CDR3: TGTGCCAGCAGTTTAGTAGTTCCTAGCGGGAACAAGGAGCAGTTCTTC. Its protein product is CASSLVVPSGNKEQFF. This chain links TRBV28 with TRBJ2-1; 9 bases are a match to TRBD2. The germline gives CDR1 MDHEN, CDR2 SYDVKM. The CDR3 is made up of 16 amino acids.

V gene TRBV4-1 combines with J gene TRBJ2-1, with D unclear. CDR3 length: 15 residues. The germline gives CDR1 MGHRA, CDR2 YSYEKL. The germline V and J ends were trimmed by 0 bases and 8 bases, with 14 bases remaining between them. The CDR3 sequence: CASSQESIQRDEQFF. The CDR3 DNA reads TGCGCCAGCAGCCAAGAATCTATACAGCGCGATGAGCAGTTCTTC.

This clonotype has a single count. This chain uses TRBV13 with TRBJ2-7, with 8 positions matching TRBD1. With V trimmed by 8 bases and J by 1 base, 4 bases remained unmatched. CDR1 is PRHDT, CDR2 FYEKMQ, per germline (reference sequence). The CDR3 is 13 residues long. The CDR3 protein is CASLDRGSYEQYF. The CDR3 DNA sequence: TGTGCCAGCTTAGACAGGGGTTCCTACGAGCAGTACTTC.

V usage is TRBV7-9 and J usage is TRBJ2-2; D is possibly TRBD2 (6 bases). The CDR3 covers 14 residues. CDR1 and CDR2 (germline): SEHNR, FQNEAQ (reference sequence). Trimming took off 5 bases at V and 8 bases at J, with 15 bases between the two ends. The CDR3 is CASSPRTTGGELFF. The CDR3 nucleotides read TGTGCCAGCAGCCCCCGGACTACCGGTGGGGAGCTGTTTTTT. The complete variable domain, with remaining parts taken from reference TRBV7-9 and TRBJ2-2, reads DTGVSQNPRHKITKRGQNVTFRCDPISEHNRLYWYRQTLGQGPEFLTYFQNEAQLEKSRLLSDRFSAERPKGSFSTLEIQRTEQGDSAMYLCASSPRTTGGELFFGEGSRLTVL.

The chain is built from TRBV15 and TRBJ2-1; 11 positions match TRBD2. The germline V gene encodes CDR1 LNHNV and CDR2 YYDKDF (reference sequence). The CDR3 covers 17 residues. V dropped 0 bases and J dropped 9; count of bases not matched to a gene: 10. The CDR3 is CATSRDLLAGDRGEQFF. DNA of the CDR3: TGTGCCACCAGCAGAGATTTACTAGCGGGAGATCGCGGTGAGCAGTTCTTC.

The rearrangement links TRBV27 to TRBJ2-7, with no clear D. V gave up 3 bases and J gave up 3 bases, with 9 bases separating them. CDR1 MNHEY and CDR2 SMNVEV come from the germline V gene (reference sequence). The CDR3 consists of 13 residues. The CDR3 here is CASSFGFGYEQYF. In nucleotides, the CDR3 is TGTGCCAGCAGTTTTGGGTTCGGCTACGAGCAGTACTTC.

The genes are TRBV4-1 and TRBJ2-6; D ambiguous. CDR1 and CDR2 from the germline V gene are MGHRA and YSYEKL. Between the trimmed V and J ends, which lost 3 bases and 2 bases, there was a span of 8 bases. This CDR3 is built from 15 residues. CDR3 amino acids: CASSHPTPGANVLTF. The CDR3 bases are TGCGCCAGCAGCCACCCCACTCCTGGGGCCAACGTCCTGACTTTC.

The chain employs TRBV28 and TRBJ2-7; 10 positions agree with TRBD2. Unmatched junction bases numbered 9, after V lost 6 bases and J lost 7 bases. Germline assignment: CDR1 MDHEN and CDR2 SYDVKM. The CDR3 sequence is 14 residues long. The CDR3 reads CASRTLAGAGEQYF. DNA of the CDR3: TGTGCCAGCAGGACTCTAGCGGGAGCGGGGGAGCAGTACTTC.

The chain couples TRBV7-3 to TRBJ2-3; 10 bases line up with TRBD2. The trim removed 5 bases at V and 4 bases at J, leaving 6 bases unmatched. Per the germline V gene, CDR1 is SGHTA and CDR2 is FQGTGA. CDR3 length equals 15 residues. The CDR3 loop is CASSQLAGYADTQYF. The CDR3 DNA is TGTGCCAGCAGCCAACTAGCGGGATACGCAGATACGCAGTATTTT.

The chain has TRBV5-1 and TRBJ1-2; TRBD1 matches 12 bases. Germline values: CDR1 SGHRS, CDR2 YFSETQ. The CDR3 has 16 amino acids. Unmatched junction bases numbered 8, after V lost 0 bases and J lost 8 bases. CDR3 sequence: CASSLVGTGGASGYTF. DNA for the CDR3: TGCGCCAGCAGCTTGGTCGGGACAGGGGGCGCATCGGGCTACACCTTC.